This passage covers 20 T cell receptor beta chains from one sample sequenced in a study of blood T cells in healthy people across ages. Sample-barcoded 5' priming and a J-beta primer mix drove a second PCR of about 7 to 12 cycles. TCRdb re-called the 5' RACE reads through MiXCR, storing one row per CDR3 protein. The sample holds around 940,000 distinct CDR3 sequences, roughly 51% seen once. Sequenced: blood. The origin of the receptors is a woman aged 55-69 years in good health.

The rearrangement links TRBV28 to TRBJ2-7; D possibly uses TRBD1 or TRBD2 (6 bases each). Germline lookup yields CDR1 MDHEN and CDR2 SYDVKM. Trimming took 4 bases from V and 4 from J, leaving 23 bases between them. The CDR3 length is 17 residues. The CDR3 nucleotides are TGTGCCAGCAGTTCAAGTGGAACGGGGGCGTCTCTTTACGAGCAGTACTTC. Translating it yields CASSSSGTGASLYEQYF.

V is TRBV4-1 and J is TRBJ1-5; perhaps TRBD1 as D (5 bases). Trimming stripped 4 bases from V and 1 base from J, with 8 bases between. The CDR3 runs 14 residues. Looked up from germline, CDR1 is MGHRA and CDR2 is YSYEKL. The CDR3 DNA follows: TGCGCCAGCAGCCGGACAATCAGCAATCAGCCCCAGCATTTT. This sequence encodes CASSRTISNQPQHF.

The chain employs TRBV12-3 or TRBV12-4 and TRBJ1-6; unclear D gene. There are 15 residues in the CDR3. The V end was cut by 5 bases, the J end by 10 bases, with 18 bases between. The CDR3 DNA is TGTGCCAGCAGTGCGACGGAGGAAGTCGGGTCACCCCTCCACTTT. Its protein product is CASSATEEVGSPLHF.

V usage is TRBV12-3 or TRBV12-4 and J usage is TRBJ2-2; maybe TRBD1 (5 bases). V was shortened by 3 bases and J by 5 bases, with 7 bases between the two germline ends. CDR3 length: 13 residues. For the CDR3, the DNA is TGTGCCAGCAGTTTTCAGGGTACCGGGGAGCTGTTTTTT. Translated: CASSFQGTGELFF.

This chain joins TRBV7-2 and TRBJ2-6; 7 bases line up with TRBD2. After removal of 7 bases from V and 2 bases from J, the junction contained 11 bases not matched to a gene. The CDR3 is 17 residues long. Germline lookup yields CDR1 SGHTA and CDR2 FQGNSA. CDR3 loop: CASIPRLLAAGANVLTF. CDR3 nucleotides: TGTGCCAGCATCCCCCGGCTTCTAGCGGCTGGGGCCAACGTCCTGACTTTC.

The table lists this clonotype with a few counts. The J gene is TRBJ2-1, the V gene TRBV29-1, with D perhaps TRBD1 (5 bases). CDR3 length equals 14 residues. V shed 8 bases and J shed 5 bases, with 19 bases lying between them. From germline, CDR1 is SQVTM and CDR2 ANQGSEA. The CDR3 spells CSSIGSRGNNEQFF. CDR3 in DNA: TGCAGCTCCATTGGGTCTAGGGGAAACAATGAGCAGTTCTTC.

The V and J genes are TRBV4-2 and TRBJ2-1; D perhaps matches TRBD2 (6 bases). V shed 3 bases and J shed 0 bases, with 9 bases lying between them. CDR1 and CDR2 (germline): LGHNA, YNFKEQ. The CDR3 runs to 15 residues. CDR3 sequence: CASSQSGGSYNEQFF. CDR3 in DNA: TGTGCCAGCAGCCAGTCCGGGGGCTCCTACAATGAGCAGTTCTTC.

This clonotype has only a few counts. The chain couples TRBV28 to TRBJ1-4; possibly TRBD1 for D (6 bases). Per germline, CDR1 MDHEN and CDR2 SYDVKM. Between the trimmed V and J ends, which lost 9 bases and 2 bases, there was a span of 13 bases. CDR3 size: 14 residues. CDR3 sequence (DNA): TGTGCCAGTTGTGTAGGGGGGACTAATGAAAAACTGTTTTTT. It yields the protein CASCVGGTNEKLFF.

The chain is built from TRBV10-3 and TRBJ2-2, with no clear D. CDR3 length: 16 residues. V was shortened by 1 base and J by 0 bases, with 9 bases between the two germline ends. CDR1 and CDR2 (germline): ENHRY, SYGVKD. The CDR3 nucleotides read TGTGCCATCAGTGAGTGGGATTACCCGAACACCGGGGAGCTGTTTTTT. Protein product: CAISEWDYPNTGELFF.

V gene TRBV6-5 combines with J gene TRBJ1-1, with 7 bases lining up with TRBD1. Germline-derived CDR1 and CDR2 are MNHEY and SVGAGI. This CDR3 contains 13 residues. J lost 5 bases, V lost 10 bases, and 10 bases had no gene match. CDR3: CATQGGLRTEAFF. CDR3 DNA sequence: TGTGCCACCCAGGGGGGGCTTAGGACTGAAGCTTTCTTT.

The gene calls are TRBV3-1 and TRBJ1-2, with D hard to call. Trimming took off 1 base at V and 6 bases at J, with 6 bases between the two ends. Per germline, CDR1 LGHDT and CDR2 YNNKEL (reference sequence). The CDR3 length is 12 residues. In nucleotides, the CDR3 is TGTGCCAGCAGCCAAGGAAGGGATGGCTACACCTTC. Its translation is CASSQGRDGYTF. Together with reference TRBV3-1 and TRBJ1-2, the CDR3 gives the full variable domain: DTAVSQTPKYLVTQMGNDKSIKCEQNLGHDTMYWYKQDSKKFLKIMFSYNNKELIINETVPNRFSPKSPDKAHLNLHINSLELGDSAVYFCASSQGRDGYTFGSGTRLTVV.

The chain uses TRBV12-3 or TRBV12-4 and TRBJ2-7; D unresolved. The CDR3 length is 14 residues. The V gene lost 4 bases and the J gene lost 1 base, with 11 bases spanning the gap. The CDR3 is CASSYWAPSYEQYF. For the CDR3, the DNA is TGTGCCAGCAGTTATTGGGCCCCATCCTACGAGCAGTACTTC.

This chain uses TRBV11-2 with TRBJ1-6; D unclear. CDR1 is SGHAT and CDR2 is FQNNGV in the germline V gene. Trimming cost V 5 bases and J 8 bases, with 7 bases left between them. The CDR3 runs 12 residues. The CDR3 spells CASSPVDSPLHF. As DNA, the CDR3 is TGTGCCAGCAGCCCTGTGGATTCACCCCTCCACTTT. The entire variable domain, with the rest obtained from reference TRBV11-2 and TRBJ1-6, is as follows: EAGVAQSPRYKIIEKRQSVAFWCNPISGHATLYWYQQILGQGPKLLIQFQNNGVVDDSQLPKDRFSAERLKGVDSTLKIQPAKLEDSAVYLCASSPVDSPLHFGNGTRLTVT.

This clonotype was seen only a few times. This chain joins TRBV6-6 and TRBJ2-1; D might be TRBD2 (6 bases). Trimming took off 2 bases at V and 2 bases at J, with 10 bases between the two ends. This CDR3 contains 15 residues. CDR1 and CDR2 from the germline V gene are MNHNY and SVGAGI (reference sequence). CDR3 protein: CASSYRRDPYNEQFF. The CDR3 coding sequence is TGTGCCAGCAGTTACAGGCGGGATCCCTACAATGAGCAGTTCTTC.

This sequence joins TRBV28 and TRBJ2-7; 10 positions match TRBD2. CDR3 length: 18 amino acids. V was pared by 6 bases and J by 0 bases, with 14 bases of the junction left unmatched. Germline V lookup: CDR1 MDHEN, CDR2 SYDVKM. DNA for the CDR3: TGTGCCAGCAGGGAGTGGAGGCTAGCGGGAGACATCTCCTACGAGCAGTACTTC. Its translation: CASREWRLAGDISYEQYF.

The chain carries TRBV20-1 and TRBJ2-2; no firm D call. The germline gives CDR1 DFQATT, CDR2 SNEGSKA (reference sequence). The CDR3 sequence is 11 residues long. Trimming removed 3 bases at V and 6 bases at J, with 5 bases between. CDR3 loop: CSASEAGELFF. In nucleotides, the CDR3 is TGCAGTGCTAGTGAGGCCGGGGAGCTGTTTTTT.

This clonotype was counted between two and nine times. The CDR3 region is CASSLLGLASSYNEQFF. CDR3 DNA sequence: TGTGCCAGCAGCTTATTAGGTCTAGCGAGCTCCTACAATGAGCAGTTCTTC. The V call is TRBV7-2, the J call TRBJ2-1; TRBD2 might be the D (6 bases). Trimming removed 2 bases from V and 0 bases from J, with 14 bases in between. This CDR3 has 17 residues. Per the germline V gene, CDR1 is SGHTA and CDR2 is FQGNSA.

The gene calls are TRBV25-1 and TRBJ1-3, with D hard to call. In germline, CDR1 is MGHDK, CDR2 SYGVNS. This CDR3 is 13 amino acids long. V was cut by 2 bases and J by 11 bases, with 13 bases left in between. The CDR3 nucleotides are TGTGCCAGCAGTGAAACGGGTGATTTAGCCATATATTTT. The encoded protein is CASSETGDLAIYF.

V is TRBV10-1 and J is TRBJ2-7, with D possibly being TRBD1 (5 bases). CDR3 length: 13 residues. Germline V CDR1 and CDR2: WNHNN, SYGVQD (reference sequence). The ends were cut back, 3 bases at V and 5 bases at J, with 11 bases in the middle. CDR3 loop: CASSEGALDEQYF. The CDR3 DNA is TGCGCCAGCAGTGAAGGGGCCCTCGACGAGCAGTACTTC.

This rearrangement joins TRBV20-1 to TRBJ1-4; 7 bases agree with TRBD1. CDR1 and CDR2 from the germline V gene are DFQATT and SNEGSKA (reference sequence). The CDR3 runs to 17 residues. The V gene end was trimmed by 3 bases and the J gene end by 0 bases; junction bases not matched to a gene: 10. For the CDR3, the DNA is TGCAGTGCTAGGAGACAGGGTTCCCTATCAACTAATGAAAAACTGTTTTTT. Its translation: CSARRQGSLSTNEKLFF.